The rows below give T cell receptor beta chains drawn from one sample of a study of blood T cell repertoires in COVID-19. Profiling relied on immunoSEQ multiplex PCR, and the TCRdb table lists in-frame clones only, not all of them. The data contain 150,000 to 200,000 clones, 75% to 80% of them singletons. The sequenced sample was peripheral blood. The origin of the receptors is a woman of 80 years or more with acute or convalescent COVID-19. Both conserved end residues are trimmed from each CDR3. Clone sizes are given selectively: once, few, many, or a class where the clone is expanded.

V gene	J gene	clone size	CDR3 protein
TRBV5-1	TRBJ2-1	NA	ASSSGLAGNEQF
TRBV7-9	TRBJ2-7	NA	ASSAVPYEQY
TRBV10-1	TRBJ2-7	NA	ASSEGGSSYEQY
TRBV12-3/TRBV12-4	TRBJ2-3	NA	ASSEREADTQY
TRBV19	TRBJ1-4	NA	ASSPSQGQNEKLF
TRBV7-8	TRBJ1-2	NA	ASSLGGTTYGYT
TRBV18	TRBJ1-2	NA	ASSPQDRANYT
TRBV20-1	TRBJ2-1	once	SASTENEQF
TRBV6-6	TRBJ2-5	few	ASSTRSGVTETQY
TRBV28	TRBJ1-6	NA	ASSWPGRDSPLH
TRBV7-6	TRBJ2-1	NA	ASSAGQGAYNEQF
TRBV19	TRBJ2-7	NA	ASTKGGFENEQY
TRBV23-1	TRBJ2-7	NA	ASSLPRRLAYEQY
TRBV5-8	TRBJ2-5	NA	ASSSDRVMAQY
TRBV2	TRBJ2-7	NA	ASSTQTSVQY
TRBV3-1/TRBV3-2	TRBJ1-2	many	ASSSTGTYGYT
TRBV4-2	TRBJ1-1	NA	ASSQHSTGGSEAF
TRBV29-1	TRBJ2-3	NA	SVAGTSGGTDTQY
TRBV7-3	TRBJ1-1	few	ASSPAGGWTEAF
TRBV2	TRBJ1-6	NA	ASRGTGGKNSPLH
TRBV7-9	TRBJ1-2	NA	ASSSYGAPGSGYT
TRBV7-2	TRBJ1-2	NA	ASSPRDISSGRGYT
TRBV7-2	TRBJ1-1	NA	ASSSPVNTEAF
TRBV5-1	TRBJ2-2	NA	ASSLTSGINTGELF
TRBV4-1	TRBJ1-6	NA	ASSQPRTEAGQRWNSPLH
TRBV5-1	TRBJ1-4	NA	ASSLGLSRSSEKLF
TRBV11-3	TRBJ2-1	few	ASSFGTSGNNEQF
TRBV27	TRBJ2-7	NA	ASSFRQNYEQY
TRBV30	TRBJ1-4	NA	AWRQGGEKLF
TRBV7-2	TRBJ2-1	NA	ASSLKGLAGGLLYNEQF
TRBV5-1	TRBJ1-1	NA	ASSPRTGTNTEAF
TRBV7-2	TRBJ1-1	NA	ASSTQGQGNTEAF
TRBV2	TRBJ1-5	NA	ASSGGGSNQPQH
TRBV3-1/TRBV3-2	TRBJ2-7	medium-sized	ASSPGLAGFEQY
TRBV10-2	TRBJ1-2	NA	ASLEVSGYGYT
TRBV12-3/TRBV12-4	TRBJ2-3	NA	ASSIGGGDTQY
TRBV5-1	TRBJ1-1	NA	ASSLTREKDTEAF
TRBV7-9	TRBJ1-1	once	ASSGQGGGTEAF
TRBV2	TRBJ1-5	NA	ASSESARGLQPQH
TRBV9	TRBJ2-3	NA	ASSAVPIGADTQY
TRBV5-1	TRBJ2-1	once	ASSSGLATYNEQF
TRBV27	TRBJ2-2	NA	ASSAPGLGGELF
TRBV6-1	TRBJ1-5	NA	ASSEGDRRHSNQPQH
TRBV18	TRBJ1-1	NA	ASSPRDRVTEAF
TRBV5-1	TRBJ1-2	NA	ASSLAHSTLYGYT
TRBV19	TRBJ2-1	NA	ASSIARLGGGSNEQF
TRBV5-1	TRBJ2-5	NA	ASSYPGGETQY
TRBV2	TRBJ1-1	NA	ASSEMGQGGGTEAF
TRBV2	TRBJ2-7	NA	ASSEEGLAGGYEQY
TRBV7-8	TRBJ1-2	NA	ASTQQGIDGYT
TRBV20-1	TRBJ2-2	NA	SASAPTGTANTGELF